This TCR beta chain was profiled in a study of shared clonotypes between healthy human individuals. On the study more broadly: The plates for each donor numbered three CD4 naive, three CD4 memory, two CD8 naive and one CD8 memory. General study results and limits: For sorted subsets, rarefaction showed incomplete sequencing despite large depth. When naive CD4 clonotypes were compared across a few donors, 5% to 5.5% were shared.

Sequencing was performed with immunoSEQ multiplex PCR; in TCRdb, only in-frame clones are kept and a portion is missing. Of around 2.5 million clones listed, over 85% were seen once; the top ten hold approximately 0.36%. V was shortened by 0 bases and J by 11 bases, with 15 bases between the two germline ends. Germline values: CDR1 SGHKS, CDR2 YYEKEE (reference sequence). The CDR3 consists of 13 residues. As regards this clone: Its matching antigen is unknown.

The clonotype originates from a man aged 18 to 29 in good health. Some clones in this sample may be carry-over from other donors' samples. The specimen was naive CD4+ T cells from PBMCs. This sample's subset: CD45RA+ positively selected. V usage is TRBV5-5 and J usage is TRBJ2-7; D possibly corresponds to TRBD2 (5 bases). CDR3 DNA: TGTGCCAGCAGCTTGGGAAGTAGCGAATCTAAGTACTTC. Its translation is CASSLGSSESKYF.